A single sample gave rise to the 29 T cell receptor beta chains below, sequenced in a study of blood T cell repertoires in COVID-19. The repertoire was sequenced with immunoSEQ multiplex PCR; TCRdb's copy has only in-frame clones and lacks some. The data show around 220,000 clones, roughly 87% seen once. Sequencing used peripheral blood. The receptors come from a man aged 35 to 55 with active or convalescent COVID-19.

The rearrangement joins TRBV23-1 to TRBJ2-1; 10 bases map to TRBD1. TRBV23-1 is designated an ORF whose function remains uncertain. The CDR3 runs 22 residues. V gave up 5 bases and J gave up 6 bases; unmatched junction bases: 28. The CDR3 loop is CASSSIFTGQGTARCECNEQFF. CDR3 sequence (DNA): TGCGCCAGCAGTTCAATTTTTACGGGACAGGGGACCGCGCGCTGCGAATGCAATGAGCAGTTCTTC.

V and J are TRBV30 and TRBJ1-3, with 9 nucleotides matching TRBD1. Germline lookup yields CDR1 GTSNPN and CDR2 SVGIG (reference sequence). V was clipped by 2 bases and J by 2 bases; unmatched bases: 10. This CDR3 comprises 17 residues. CDR3 DNA sequence: TGTGCCTGGAGTCTACGCCCGGGACAGGGAGCTGGAAACACCATATATTTT. The encoded protein is CAWSLRPGQGAGNTIYF.

The chain joins TRBV18 to TRBJ2-6; no firm D call. CDR3 length: 17 residues. The germline V gene has CDR1 KGHSH and CDR2 LQKENI. V lost 2 bases to trimming and J lost 4 bases, with 15 bases between them. CDR3 nucleotide sequence: TGTGCCAGCTCACCAGTCGCAGGATCCTCCGGGGCCAACGTCCTGACTTTC. This translates into CASSPVAGSSGANVLTF.

The V call is TRBV24-1, the J call TRBJ2-3; TRBD1 agrees at 7 bases. This CDR3 is built from 15 residues. The germline gives CDR1 KGHDR, CDR2 SFDVKD. V was clipped by 4 bases and J by 5 bases; unmatched bases: 8. CDR3: CATSDTGESLDTQYF. The CDR3 DNA follows: TGTGCCACCAGTGACACAGGGGAATCTTTAGATACGCAGTATTTT.

V gene TRBV19 combines with J gene TRBJ1-4, with 10 nucleotides matching TRBD1. Germline values: CDR1 LNHDA, CDR2 SQIVND (reference sequence). J was trimmed by 8 bases and V by 6 bases; bases with no gene match: 3. This CDR3 region has 13 residues. The CDR3 DNA sequence: TGTGCCAGTAGGCAGGACAGGGGGGAAAAACTGTTTTTT. Protein product: CASRQDRGEKLFF.

The V call is TRBV4-1, the J call TRBJ1-2; 8 bases agree with TRBD1. Germline CDR1 reads MGHRA; CDR2 reads YSYEKL. The CDR3 loop spans 15 amino acids. The V and J ends lost 4 bases and 4 bases, in that order; junction bases with no gene match: 8. CDR3 amino acids: CASSPDRVGSYGYTF. Written as DNA, the CDR3 is TGCGCCAGCAGCCCGGACAGGGTAGGAAGCTATGGCTACACCTTC.

This sequence joins TRBV7-9 and TRBJ1-1; 9 bases are shared with TRBD1. V was pared by 5 bases and J by 0 bases, with 10 bases of the junction left unmatched. The CDR3 runs to 17 residues. The germline V gene encodes CDR1 SEHNR and CDR2 FQNEAQ (reference sequence). CDR3 sequence (DNA): TGTGCCAGCAGCCTAGGACAGGGGCCTCCTCTGAACACTGAAGCTTTCTTT. This sequence encodes CASSLGQGPPLNTEAFF.

A note on this clone: Distinct nucleotide sequences in the sample also encode this CDR3. The chain employs TRBV27 and TRBJ2-7; possibly TRBD1 for D (7 bases). The CDR3 sequence is 13 residues long. CDR1 and CDR2 (germline): MNHEY, SMNVEV (reference sequence). V lost 3 bases and J lost 4, with 10 bases in between. CDR3: CASSFAGGYEQYF. CDR3 in DNA: TGTGCCAGCAGTTTCGCAGGGGGGTACGAGCAGTACTTC.

This clone has a single count. The junction shows a germline mismatch at one end, possibly a read error. This chain joins TRBV9 and TRBJ2-7; TRBD2 matches 10 bases. Germline CDR1 SGDLS, CDR2 YYNGEE. This CDR3 spans 13 amino acids. Here the CDR3 DNA reads TGTGCCCGCAGCGGGGGGGAGGGCCACGAGCAGTACTTC. The encoded protein is CARSGGEGHEQYF.

For the CDR3, the DNA is TGTGCCAGCAGCGTAGAACTCAGGGCGGCCGGGGAGCTGTTTTTT. It codes for CASSVELRAAGELFF. The chain links TRBV9 to TRBJ2-2; tentatively, D is TRBD1 (5 bases). This CDR3 is 15 amino acids long. Germline V lookup: CDR1 SGDLS, CDR2 YYNGEE. Trimming removed 0 bases at V and 6 bases at J, with 12 bases between.

As for this clone: Its ends do not fully match the called genes, so a read error is possible. The chain couples TRBV7-7 to TRBJ1-2; D might be TRBD1 (5 bases). The CDR3 is made up of 16 amino acids. Germline loops: CDR1 SSHAT, CDR2 FNYEAQ (reference sequence). The CDR3: CASSLVPGPPNYGYTF. For the CDR3, the DNA is TGTGCTAGCAGCTTAGTCCCAGGGCCACCTAACTATGGCTACACCTTC. Filled out from reference TRBV7-7 and TRBJ1-2, the complete variable domain reads GAGVSQSPRYKVTKRGQDVTLRCDPISSHATLYWYQQALGQGPEFLTYFNYEAQPDKSGLPSDRFSAERPEGSISTLTIQRTEQRDSAMYRCASSLVPGPPNYGYTFGSGTRLTVV.

This chain connects TRBV18 to TRBJ2-6; TRBD2 matches at 7 bases. The CDR3 consists of 16 residues. CDR1 and CDR2 (germline): KGHSH, LQKENI. The trim removed 4 bases at V and 4 bases at J, leaving 7 bases unmatched. The CDR3 spells CASSLTGGSGANVLTF. The CDR3 DNA sequence: TGTGCCAGCTCACTAACGGGGGGATCCGGGGCCAACGTCCTGACTTTC.

This chain joins TRBV27 and TRBJ2-2; 9 bases line up with TRBD1. The CDR3 totals 17 residues. Germline values: CDR1 MNHEY, CDR2 SMNVEV (reference sequence). Trimming took 7 bases from V and 3 from J; bases not matched to a gene: 12. CDR3 protein: CASKLNPGQGHTGELFF. In DNA form, the CDR3 reads TGTGCCAGCAAACTCAACCCGGGACAGGGACACACCGGGGAGCTGTTTTTT.

The chain uses TRBV19 and TRBJ1-6; maybe TRBD1 (5 bases). Trimming removed 2 bases from V and 17 bases from J, with 19 bases in between. The germline V gene encodes CDR1 LNHDA and CDR2 SQIVND (reference sequence). The CDR3 sequence is 14 residues long. CDR3 in amino acids: CASSISGHSEEFHF. DNA for the CDR3: TGTGCCAGTAGTATAAGTGGACATTCCGAGGAGTTCCACTTT.

The chain combines TRBV19 with TRBJ1-2, with D perhaps TRBD1 (6 bases). The CDR3 extends over 12 amino acids. V shed 6 bases and J shed 9 bases, with 14 bases lying between them. In germline, CDR1 is LNHDA, CDR2 SQIVND (reference sequence). CDR3 DNA: TGTGCCAGTAGCGTGGGGGCCCTAAGCTACACCTTC. Residues: CASSVGALSYTF.

This clone was counted between two and nine times. The chain uses TRBV5-5 and TRBJ1-1, with D tentatively TRBD1 (6 bases). This CDR3 contains 17 residues. Trimming shortened V by 4 bases and J by 5 bases, and 24 bases separated the two germline ends. Germline V lookup: CDR1 SGHKS, CDR2 YYEKEE (reference sequence). The CDR3 sequence is CASSIYIGGTARTEAFF. DNA of the CDR3: TGTGCCAGCAGCATCTATATAGGGGGTACGGCGCGTACTGAAGCTTTCTTT.

The chain uses TRBV27 and TRBJ2-4; TRBD1 aligns across 8 bases. The CDR3 runs to 13 residues. With V trimmed by 8 bases and J by 8 bases, 8 bases remained unmatched. Germline V lookup: CDR1 MNHEY, CDR2 SMNVEV (reference sequence). CDR3 region: CASEDRVRDIQYF. Written as DNA, the CDR3 is TGTGCCAGCGAGGACAGGGTTCGGGACATTCAGTACTTC.

The gene calls are TRBV10-3 and TRBJ2-2; TRBD2 matches at 9 bases. The V segment lost 2 bases and the J segment 4 bases; nucleotides outside the gene matches: 5. This CDR3 comprises 16 residues. Looked up from germline, CDR1 is ENHRY and CDR2 is SYGVKD. The CDR3 loop reads CAISEKTSGITGELFF. CDR3 coding DNA: TGTGCCATCAGTGAGAAGACTAGCGGAATCACCGGGGAGCTGTTTTTT.

The rearrangement links TRBV11-2 to TRBJ1-2; perhaps TRBD1 as D (6 bases). The V gene lost 5 bases and the J gene lost 1 base, with 14 bases spanning the gap. Germline CDR1 and CDR2: SGHAT and FQNNGV. This CDR3 has 15 residues. CDR3 sequence (DNA): TGTGCCAGCAGCCGAAATTACAGGGATAACTATGGCTACACCTTC. Translated: CASSRNYRDNYGYTF.

The genes are TRBV6-2 or TRBV6-3 and TRBJ2-1; 12 nucleotides align to TRBD2. The CDR3 length is 16 residues. V was pared by 5 bases and J by 5 bases, with 7 bases of the junction left unmatched. Per germline, CDR1 MNHEY and CDR2 SVGEGT. DNA for the CDR3: TGTGCCAGCAGTACTACTAGCGGGAGGTGGGACAATGAGCAGTTCTTC. It encodes CASSTTSGRWDNEQFF.

CDR3 sequence (DNA): TGTGCCAGTAGTATAGGAGGGAGCATCCACGAGCAGTACTTC. Encoded protein: CASSIGGSIHEQYF. The J gene is TRBJ2-7, the V gene TRBV19, with D maybe TRBD2 (5 bases). V was trimmed by 1 base and J by 5 bases, leaving 12 bases between them. The CDR3 sequence is 14 residues long. Germline V gives CDR1 LNHDA, CDR2 SQIVND (reference sequence).

The V and J genes are TRBV7-9 and TRBJ1-2, with TRBD1 as a possible D gene (5 bases). CDR3 length: 18 residues. Trimming cost V 2 bases and J 7 bases, with 26 bases left between them. Germline lookup yields CDR1 SEHNR and CDR2 FQNEAQ (reference sequence). CDR3 sequence: CASSLTLITSQKQGGYTF. CDR3 sequence (DNA): TGTGCCAGCAGCTTAACCCTCATTACTTCACAGAAGCAGGGTGGCTACACCTTC.

This clone was counted once. V usage is TRBV2 and J usage is TRBJ2-7; 11 positions match TRBD2. The CDR3 is made up of 16 amino acids. In germline, CDR1 is SNHLY, CDR2 FYNNEI. The V segment lost 2 bases and the J segment 1 base; nucleotides outside the gene matches: 4. CDR3 in amino acids: CASSELRLAGSYEQYF. The CDR3 DNA is TGTGCCAGCAGTGAACTGAGACTAGCGGGATCCTACGAGCAGTACTTC.

The V and J genes are TRBV9 and TRBJ2-1; 9 nucleotides match TRBD2. V lost 3 bases and J lost 4; bases outside the gene matches: 8. The CDR3 sequence is 16 residues long. CDR1 is SGDLS and CDR2 is YYNGEE in the germline V gene. The CDR3 DNA reads TGTGCCAGCAGCGCCGACGGGACTAGCTATTACAATGAGCAGTTCTTC. Amino acid sequence: CASSADGTSYYNEQFF.

Here the CDR3 reads CASSPWGGYEQYF. The DNA of the CDR3 is TGTGCCAGCTCACCATGGGGCGGCTACGAGCAGTACTTC. This chain uses TRBV18 with TRBJ2-7; D might be TRBD1 (5 bases). Trimming stripped 2 bases from V and 3 bases from J, with 8 bases between. In germline, CDR1 is KGHSH, CDR2 LQKENI. The CDR3 runs 13 residues.

The chain uses TRBV9 and TRBJ2-1; D gene ambiguous. V was cut by 0 bases and J by 8 bases, with 6 bases left in between. This CDR3 is 12 amino acids long. The germline CDR1 and CDR2 sequences are SGDLS and YYNGEE. CDR3 protein: CASSVAPDEQFF. CDR3 DNA: TGTGCCAGCAGCGTAGCTCCGGATGAGCAGTTCTTC.

The V and J genes are TRBV9 and TRBJ2-7; no definite D call. The V gene's germline CDR1 is SGDLS and CDR2 YYNGEE. There are 13 residues in the CDR3. Trimming removed 0 bases from V and 1 base from J, with 5 bases in between. CDR3: CASSVGVSYEQYF. CDR3 sequence (DNA): TGTGCCAGCAGCGTAGGAGTGTCCTACGAGCAGTACTTC.

The chain recombines TRBV28 with TRBJ2-7, with TRBD1 matching 7 bases. From germline, CDR1 is MDHEN and CDR2 SYDVKM. V dropped 4 bases and J dropped 2; count of bases not matched to a gene: 2. The CDR3 runs to 13 residues. The CDR3 loop reads CASSWDSPYEQYF. The CDR3 DNA follows: TGTGCCAGCAGTTGGGACAGTCCCTACGAGCAGTACTTC. The variable domain in full, with the rest retrieved from reference TRBV28 and TRBJ2-7, is DVKVTQSSRYLVKRTGEKVFLECVQDMDHENMFWYRQDPGLGLRLIYFSYDVKMKEKGDIPEGYSVSREKKERFSLILESASTNQTSMYLCASSWDSPYEQYFGPGTRLTVT.

V usage is TRBV5-1 and J usage is TRBJ2-2, with TRBD1 identical over 8 bases. V shed 0 bases, J shed 9 bases, and the junction held 10 bases outside the gene matches. In germline, CDR1 is SGHRS, CDR2 YFSETQ. This CDR3 has 16 amino acids. The CDR3 protein is CASSLEGSGGRWELFF. CDR3 in DNA: TGCGCCAGCAGCTTGGAAGGTTCAGGGGGCCGCTGGGAGCTGTTTTTT.